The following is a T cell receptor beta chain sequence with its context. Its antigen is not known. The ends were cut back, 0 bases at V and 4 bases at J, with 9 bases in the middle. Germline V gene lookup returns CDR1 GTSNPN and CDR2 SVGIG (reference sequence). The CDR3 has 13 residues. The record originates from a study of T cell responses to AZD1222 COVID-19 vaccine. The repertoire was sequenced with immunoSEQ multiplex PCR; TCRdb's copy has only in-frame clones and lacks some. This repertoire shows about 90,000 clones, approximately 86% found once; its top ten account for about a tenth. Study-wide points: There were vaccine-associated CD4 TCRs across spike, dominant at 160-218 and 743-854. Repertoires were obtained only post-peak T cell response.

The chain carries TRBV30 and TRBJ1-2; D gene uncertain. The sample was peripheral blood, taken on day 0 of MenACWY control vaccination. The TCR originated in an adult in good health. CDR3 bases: TGTGCCTGGAGTGTTGGAGTTACCTATGGCTACACCTTC. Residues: CAWSVGVTYGYTF.